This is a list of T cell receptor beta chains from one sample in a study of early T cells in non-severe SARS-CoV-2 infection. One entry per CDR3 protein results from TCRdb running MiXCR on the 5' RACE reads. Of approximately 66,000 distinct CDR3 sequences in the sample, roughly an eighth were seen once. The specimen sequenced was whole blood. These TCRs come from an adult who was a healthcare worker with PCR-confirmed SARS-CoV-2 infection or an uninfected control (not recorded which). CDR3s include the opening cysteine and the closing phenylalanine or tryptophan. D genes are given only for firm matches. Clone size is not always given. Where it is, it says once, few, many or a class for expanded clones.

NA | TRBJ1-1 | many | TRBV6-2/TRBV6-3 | CASRDFRPEAFF | TGTGCCAGCAGGGACTTTCGCCCTGAAGCTTTCTTT
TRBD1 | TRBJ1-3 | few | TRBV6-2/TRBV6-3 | CASSLQGAPGNTIYF | TGTGCCAGCAGTCTTCAGGGGGCGCCTGGAAACACCATATATTTT
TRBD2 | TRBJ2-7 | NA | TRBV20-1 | CSAKTSGRNYEQYF | TGCAGTGCTAAGACTAGCGGGCGAAACTACGAGCAGTACTTC
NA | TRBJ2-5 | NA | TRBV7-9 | CASSLGGRGQETQYF | TGTGCCAGCAGCTTAGGAGGCAGGGGCCAAGAGACCCAGTACTTC
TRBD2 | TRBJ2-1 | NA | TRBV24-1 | CATSPGIDGGRVQFF | TGTGCCACCAGTCCCGGTATTGATGGCGGGAGAGTGCAGTTCTTC
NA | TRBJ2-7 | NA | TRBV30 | CAWNRPLGEQYF | TGTGCCTGGAACCGACCCCTTGGGGAGCAGTACTTC
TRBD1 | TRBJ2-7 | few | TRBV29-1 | CSVGQGERYEQYF | TGCAGCGTTGGACAGGGGGAAAGGTACGAGCAGTACTTC
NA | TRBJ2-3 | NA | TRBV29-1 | CTADQGGTDTQYF | TGCACCGCCGACCAGGGAGGCACAGATACGCAGTATTTT
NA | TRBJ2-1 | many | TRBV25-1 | CASRKPGYNEQFF | TGTGCCAGCAGGAAACCAGGGTACAATGAGCAGTTCTTC
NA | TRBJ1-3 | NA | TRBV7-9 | CASSLGPSGSGNTIYF | TGTGCCAGCAGCTTAGGACCCAGCGGCTCTGGAAACACCATATATTTT
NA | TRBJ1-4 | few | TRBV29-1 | CSVEAGINEKLFF | TGCAGCGTTGAAGCAGGAATTAATGAAAAACTGTTTTTT
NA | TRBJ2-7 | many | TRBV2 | CASNRAIDEQYF | TGTGCCAGCAACCGGGCCATCGACGAGCAGTACTTC
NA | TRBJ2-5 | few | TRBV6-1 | CASSDSLGRLQETQYF | TGTGCCAGCAGCGATTCCCTTGGACGCTTACAAGAGACCCAGTACTTC
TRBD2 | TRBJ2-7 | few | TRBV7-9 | CASSKKAAGGRLDEQYF | TGTGCCAGCAGCAAAAAGGCGGCGGGAGGGCGGTTAGACGAGCAGTACTTC
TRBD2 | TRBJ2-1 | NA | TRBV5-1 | CASSYGLRGGYLVDEQFF | TGCGCCAGCAGCTACGGCCTGCGGGGGGGCTACCTCGTGGATGAGCAGTTCTTC
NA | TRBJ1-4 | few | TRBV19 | CASSIKTEEKLFF | TGTGCCAGTAGTATCAAGACGGAGGAAAAACTGTTTTTT
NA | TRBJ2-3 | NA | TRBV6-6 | CASSYLGGDTDTQYF | TGTGCCAGCAGTTATTTAGGTGGGGACACAGATACGCAGTATTTT
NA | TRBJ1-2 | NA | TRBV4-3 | CASSQEGFGRSLYGYTF | TGCGCCAGCAGCCAAGAAGGCTTCGGCAGGTCGCTATATGGCTACACCTTC
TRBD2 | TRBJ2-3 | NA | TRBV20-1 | CSARDGGAYSTTQYF | TGCAGTGCTAGAGACGGGGGGGCGTACTCCACTACGCAGTATTTT
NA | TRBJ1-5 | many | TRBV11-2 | CASSLDGLGNQPQHF | TGTGCCAGCAGCCTCGACGGCCTCGGCAATCAGCCCCAGCATTTT
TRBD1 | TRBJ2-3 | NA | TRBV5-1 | CASSSLQGAGTDTQYF | TGCGCCAGCAGCTCGCTACAGGGGGCTGGCACAGATACGCAGTATTTT
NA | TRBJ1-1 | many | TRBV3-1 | CASSQPAGAGTEAFF | TGTGCCAGCAGCCAGCCAGCAGGGGCAGGGACTGAAGCTTTCTTT
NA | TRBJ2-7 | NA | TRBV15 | CAPGQSYEQYF | TGTGCCCCCGGACAGTCCTACGAGCAGTACTTC
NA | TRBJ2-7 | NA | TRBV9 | CASSVAGISYEQYF | TGTGCCAGCAGCGTAGCAGGGATCTCCTACGAGCAGTACTTC
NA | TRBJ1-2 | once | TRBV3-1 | CASSQPQGSGYTF | TGTGCCAGCAGCCAGCCACAGGGAAGCGGCTACACCTTC
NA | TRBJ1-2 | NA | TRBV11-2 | CASSPRRDHGYTF | TGTGCCAGCAGCCCAAGGAGGGACCATGGCTACACCTTC
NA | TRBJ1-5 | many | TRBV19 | CASSLQTQPQHF | TGTGCCAGTAGTCTCCAAACACAGCCCCAGCATTTT
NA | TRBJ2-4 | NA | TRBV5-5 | CASSLTEAKNIQYF | TGTGCCAGCAGCTTGACAGAAGCCAAAAACATTCAGTACTTC
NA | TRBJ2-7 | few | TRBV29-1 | CSADGENYEQYF | TGCAGCGCGGACGGCGAGAACTACGAGCAGTACTTC
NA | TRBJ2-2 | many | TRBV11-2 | CASSLRPNTGELFF | TGTGCCAGCAGCTTAAGGCCAAACACCGGGGAGCTGTTTTTT
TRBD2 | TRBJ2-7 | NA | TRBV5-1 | CASSLTSGSTEQYF | TGCGCCAGCAGCTTGACTAGCGGCAGTACCGAGCAGTACTTC
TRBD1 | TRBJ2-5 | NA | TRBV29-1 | CSAPSGQVPQYF | TGCAGCGCCCCCTCGGGACAGGTTCCCCAGTACTTC
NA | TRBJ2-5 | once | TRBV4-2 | CASSLGSVTWGQETQYF | TGTGCCAGCAGCCTCGGAAGCGTAACATGGGGGCAAGAGACCCAGTACTTC
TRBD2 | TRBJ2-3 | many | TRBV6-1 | CAIRKTSGRTDTQYF | TGTGCCATCCGGAAGACTAGCGGGAGAACAGATACGCAGTATTTT
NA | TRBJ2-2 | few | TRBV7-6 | CASSFWAANTGELFF | TGTGCCAGCAGCTTTTGGGCCGCGAACACCGGGGAGCTGTTTTTT
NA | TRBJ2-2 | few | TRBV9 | CASSPSTDRGELFF | TGTGCCAGCAGCCCCAGCACCGACCGGGGGGAGCTGTTTTTT
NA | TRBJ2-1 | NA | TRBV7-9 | CTGGDSQVHEQFF | TGTACAGGAGGGGACAGCCAGGTCCATGAGCAGTTCTTC
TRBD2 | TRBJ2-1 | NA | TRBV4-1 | CASSQEPSGGATNEQFF | TGCGCCAGCAGCCAAGAGCCCAGCGGGGGGGCCACCAATGAGCAGTTCTTC
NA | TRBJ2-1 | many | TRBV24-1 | CATEAAGPTYNEQFF | TGTGCCACCGAGGCTGCGGGACCAACCTACAATGAGCAGTTCTTC
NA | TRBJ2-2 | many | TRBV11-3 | CASSLDLGDLSGELFF | TGTGCCAGCAGCTTAGACCTGGGGGATTTGTCCGGGGAGCTGTTTTTT